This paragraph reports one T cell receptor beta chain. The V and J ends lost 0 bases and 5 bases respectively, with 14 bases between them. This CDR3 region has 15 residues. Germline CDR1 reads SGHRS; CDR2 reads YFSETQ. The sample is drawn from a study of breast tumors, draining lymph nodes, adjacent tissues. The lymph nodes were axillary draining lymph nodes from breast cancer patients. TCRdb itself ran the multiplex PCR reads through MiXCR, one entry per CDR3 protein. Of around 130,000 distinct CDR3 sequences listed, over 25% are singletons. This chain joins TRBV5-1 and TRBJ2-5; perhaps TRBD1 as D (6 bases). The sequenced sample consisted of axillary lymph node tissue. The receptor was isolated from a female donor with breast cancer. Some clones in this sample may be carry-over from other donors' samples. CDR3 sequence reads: CASSLEVAGAETQYF. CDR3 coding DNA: TGCGCCAGCAGCTTGGAAGTAGCAGGGGCCGAGACCCAGTACTTC.